This T cell receptor beta chain emerged from a study of identical twins. The study, taken as a whole, reports: Conclusions leaned on cross-sectional statistical analysis and did not track the same donors over time.

A note on this clonotype: Its antigen is currently unknown.

TCRdb ran MiXCR on the 5' RACE reads and lists one entry per CDR3 protein. The table shows under 800,000 distinct CDR3 sequences, with around 20% occurring only once. These data also featured in a second study, about T cells expressing NK-cell markers. That work contributes: Cells sorted as CD3+CD56+NKG2C+, CD3+CD56+NKG2C- and CD3+CD56-NKG2C+ T cells supplied the TCR beta repertoires. Of the CD8+ T cell pool in roughly six donors, about 1.0-7.0% was accounted for by dominant NKG2C+ clonotypes.

Sequenced input: PBMCs. This receptor was taken from a woman under 30 in good health.

The CDR3 sequence: CASRETGTSGYNEQFF. CDR3 DNA: TGTGCCAGCAGGGAAACCGGGACTAGCGGCTACAATGAGCAGTTCTTC. This chain links TRBV6-2 or TRBV6-3 with TRBJ2-1; 11 bases align to TRBD2. Germline V CDR1 and CDR2: MNHEY, SVGEGT. V trimming: 6 bases; J trimming: 3 bases; junction bases outside the gene matches: 7. The CDR3 has 16 residues.